The present T cell receptor (beta chain) was sequenced within a study of cytotoxic CD8 clonotypes in ibrutinib-treated CLL. The germline V gene has CDR1 LNHDA and CDR2 SQIVND (reference sequence). V gave up 5 bases and J gave up 5 bases; unmatched junction bases: 8. This CDR3 is built from 15 residues. As concerns this clone: Its antigen remains unknown.

Depth targeted 1 in 200,000 to 1 in 1 million T cells, averaging roughly 9.7x coverage per clonotype. Clones were sequenced by immunoSEQ multiplex PCR, and TCRdb holds only the in-frame ones, with some missing. The data contain fewer than 50,000 clones, about 65% of them singletons. Regarding the study as a whole: Clonality went higher at ibrutinib response and then dropped back toward baseline at progression. Circulating CD8+ T-cell counts were tracked by baseline clonality, which exceeded that of age-matched healthy donors. Rare overall, public clonotypes shrank or held steady under therapy.

The material sequenced was PBMCs, taken after 24 months of ibrutinib treatment. The sequence came from a human donor with chronic lymphocytic leukemia. This chain connects TRBV19 to TRBJ2-1, with 8 bases matching TRBD1. In DNA, the CDR3 is TGTGCCAGTAGTGCCCGGGACAGGAGCCACAATGAGCAGTTCTTC. Protein: CASSARDRSHNEQFF.